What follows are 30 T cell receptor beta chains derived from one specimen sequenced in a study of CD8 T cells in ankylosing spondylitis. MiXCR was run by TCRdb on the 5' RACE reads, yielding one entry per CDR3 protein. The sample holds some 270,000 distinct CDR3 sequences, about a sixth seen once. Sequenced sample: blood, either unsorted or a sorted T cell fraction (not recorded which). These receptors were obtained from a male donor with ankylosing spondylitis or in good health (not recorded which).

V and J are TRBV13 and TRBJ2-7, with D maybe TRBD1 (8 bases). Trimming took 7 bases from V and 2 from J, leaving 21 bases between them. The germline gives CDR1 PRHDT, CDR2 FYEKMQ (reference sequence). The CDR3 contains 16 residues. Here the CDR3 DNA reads TGTGCCAGCACCGATCGCGGGGGCAGGGGGCCCTACGAGCAGTACTTC. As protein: CASTDRGGRGPYEQYF.

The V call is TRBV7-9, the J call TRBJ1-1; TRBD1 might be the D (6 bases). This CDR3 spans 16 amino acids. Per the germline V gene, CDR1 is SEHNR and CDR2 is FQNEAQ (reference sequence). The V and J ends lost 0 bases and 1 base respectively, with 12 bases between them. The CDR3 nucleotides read TGTGCCAGCAGCTTAGCCCCCGGGACACAGAACACTGAAGCTTTCTTT. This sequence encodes CASSLAPGTQNTEAFF.

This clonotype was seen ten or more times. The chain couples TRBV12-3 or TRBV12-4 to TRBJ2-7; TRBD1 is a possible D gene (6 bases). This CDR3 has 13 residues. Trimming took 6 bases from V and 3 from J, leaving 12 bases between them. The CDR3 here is CASSSAGDYEQYF. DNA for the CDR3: TGTGCCAGCAGCTCTGCAGGGGACTACGAGCAGTACTTC.

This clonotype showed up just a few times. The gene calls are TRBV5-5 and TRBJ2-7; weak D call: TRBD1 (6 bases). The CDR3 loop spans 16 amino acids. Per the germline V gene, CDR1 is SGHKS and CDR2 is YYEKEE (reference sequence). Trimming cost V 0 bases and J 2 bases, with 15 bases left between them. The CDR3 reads CASSLAVFGDTYEQYF. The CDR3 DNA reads TGTGCCAGCAGCTTGGCCGTGTTTGGGGACACCTACGAGCAGTACTTC.

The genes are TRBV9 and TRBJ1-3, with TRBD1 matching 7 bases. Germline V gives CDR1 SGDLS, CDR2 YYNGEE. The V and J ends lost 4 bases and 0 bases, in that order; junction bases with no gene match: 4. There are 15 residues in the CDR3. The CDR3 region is CASSRDRYSGNTIYF. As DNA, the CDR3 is TGTGCCAGCAGCCGGGACAGATACTCTGGAAACACCATATATTTT.

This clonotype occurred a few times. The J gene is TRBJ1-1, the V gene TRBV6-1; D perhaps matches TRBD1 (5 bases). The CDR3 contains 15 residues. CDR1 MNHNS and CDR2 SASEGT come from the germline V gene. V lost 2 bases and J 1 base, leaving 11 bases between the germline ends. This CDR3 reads CASSELEGSNTEAFF. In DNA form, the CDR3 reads TGTGCCAGCAGTGAACTAGAGGGGTCGAACACTGAAGCTTTCTTT.

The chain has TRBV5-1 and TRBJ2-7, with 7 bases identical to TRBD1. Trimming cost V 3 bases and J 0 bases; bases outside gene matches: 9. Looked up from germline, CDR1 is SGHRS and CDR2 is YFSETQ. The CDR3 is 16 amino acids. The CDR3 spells CASSSRQGFSSYEQYF. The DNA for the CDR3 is TGCGCCAGCAGCTCACGACAGGGCTTTAGCTCCTACGAGCAGTACTTC.

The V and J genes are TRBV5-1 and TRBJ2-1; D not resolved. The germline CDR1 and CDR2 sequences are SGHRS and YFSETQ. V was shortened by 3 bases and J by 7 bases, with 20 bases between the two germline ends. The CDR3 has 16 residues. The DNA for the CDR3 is TGCGCCAGCAGCTCCCTTAACCTCGGGTCTCCGAATGAGCAGTTCTTC. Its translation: CASSSLNLGSPNEQFF. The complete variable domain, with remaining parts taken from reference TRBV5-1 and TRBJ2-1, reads KAGVTQTPRYLIKTRGQQVTLSCSPISGHRSVSWYQQTPGQGLQFLFEYFSETQRNKGNFPGRFSGRQFSNSRSEMNVSTLELGDSALYLCASSSLNLGSPNEQFFGPGTRLTVL.

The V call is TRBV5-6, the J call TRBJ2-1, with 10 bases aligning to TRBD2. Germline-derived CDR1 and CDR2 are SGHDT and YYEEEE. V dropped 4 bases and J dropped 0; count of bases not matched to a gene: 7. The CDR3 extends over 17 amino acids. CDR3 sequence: CASSLGLAVLSYNEQFF. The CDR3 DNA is TGTGCCAGCAGCCTCGGACTAGCGGTTCTCTCCTACAATGAGCAGTTCTTC.

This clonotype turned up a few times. CDR3 DNA sequence: TGCAGTGCTAGTGCGGGGGGCGATGCCTACGAGCAGTACTTC. Translating it yields CSASAGGDAYEQYF. The chain links TRBV20-1 to TRBJ2-7; 8 nucleotides line up with TRBD2. The CDR3 length is 14 residues. Germline CDR1 is DFQATT and CDR2 is SNEGSKA (reference sequence). V gave up 3 bases and J gave up 2 bases; unmatched junction bases: 6.

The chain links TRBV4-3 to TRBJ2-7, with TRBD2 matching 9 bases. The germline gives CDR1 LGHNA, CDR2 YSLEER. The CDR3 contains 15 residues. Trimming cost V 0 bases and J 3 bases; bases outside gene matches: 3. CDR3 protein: CASSQDGTSHYEQYF. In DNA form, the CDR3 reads TGCGCCAGCAGCCAAGATGGGACTAGCCACTACGAGCAGTACTTC.

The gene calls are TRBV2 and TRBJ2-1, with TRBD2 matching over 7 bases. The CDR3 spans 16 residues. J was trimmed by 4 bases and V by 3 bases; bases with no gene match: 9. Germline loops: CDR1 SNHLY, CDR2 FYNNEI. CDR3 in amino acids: CASSDSVSGRYNEQFF. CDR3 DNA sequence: TGTGCCAGCAGTGATTCGGTTAGCGGGCGATACAATGAGCAGTTCTTC. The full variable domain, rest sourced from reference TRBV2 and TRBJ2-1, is EPEVTQTPSHQVTQMGQEVILRCVPISNHLYFYWYRQILGQKVEFLVSFYNNEISEKSEIFDDQFSVERPDGSNFTLKIRSTKLEDSAMYFCASSDSVSGRYNEQFFGPGTRLTVL.

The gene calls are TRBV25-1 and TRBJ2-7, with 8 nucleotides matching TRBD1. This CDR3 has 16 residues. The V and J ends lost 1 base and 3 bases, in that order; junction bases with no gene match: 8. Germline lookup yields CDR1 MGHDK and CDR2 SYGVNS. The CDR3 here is CASSESWKGQVYEQYF. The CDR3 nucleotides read TGTGCCAGCAGTGAATCTTGGAAGGGACAGGTCTACGAGCAGTACTTC.

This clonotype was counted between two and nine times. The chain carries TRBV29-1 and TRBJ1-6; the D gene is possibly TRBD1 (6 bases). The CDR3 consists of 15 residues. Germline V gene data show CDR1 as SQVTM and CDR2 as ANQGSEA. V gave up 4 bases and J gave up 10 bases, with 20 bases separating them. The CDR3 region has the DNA TGCAGCGTTGGGTCCTGGGGGGCCGAGGAATCACCCCTCCACTTT. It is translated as CSVGSWGAEESPLHF.

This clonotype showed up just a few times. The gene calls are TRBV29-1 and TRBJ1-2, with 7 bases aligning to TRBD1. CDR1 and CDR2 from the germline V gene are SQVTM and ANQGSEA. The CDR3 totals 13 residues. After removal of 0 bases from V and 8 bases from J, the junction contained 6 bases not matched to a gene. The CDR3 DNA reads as TGCAGCGTTGAAGAGACAGGGTTGGTAGGCTACACCTTC. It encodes CSVEETGLVGYTF.

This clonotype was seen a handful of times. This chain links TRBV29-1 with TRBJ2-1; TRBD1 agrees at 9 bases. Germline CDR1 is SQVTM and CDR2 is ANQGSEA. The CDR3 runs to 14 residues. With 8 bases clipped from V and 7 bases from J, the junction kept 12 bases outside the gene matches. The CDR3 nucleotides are TGCAGCACCCTCTCTAGGACAGGGGCTAATGAGCAGTTCTTC. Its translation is CSTLSRTGANEQFF.

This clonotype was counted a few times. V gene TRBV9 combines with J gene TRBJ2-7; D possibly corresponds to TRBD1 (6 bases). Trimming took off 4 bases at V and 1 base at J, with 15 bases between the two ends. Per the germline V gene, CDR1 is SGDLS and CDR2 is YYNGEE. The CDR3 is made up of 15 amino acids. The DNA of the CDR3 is TGTGCCAGCAGCCCATCTTTGACAGGATCCTACGAGCAGTACTTC. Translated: CASSPSLTGSYEQYF.

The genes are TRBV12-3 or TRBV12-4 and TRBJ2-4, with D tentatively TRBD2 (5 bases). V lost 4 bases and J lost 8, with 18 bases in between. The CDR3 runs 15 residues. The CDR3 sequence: CASSYGESPGDIQYF. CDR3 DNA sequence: TGTGCCAGCAGTTATGGCGAGTCTCCCGGGGACATTCAGTACTTC.

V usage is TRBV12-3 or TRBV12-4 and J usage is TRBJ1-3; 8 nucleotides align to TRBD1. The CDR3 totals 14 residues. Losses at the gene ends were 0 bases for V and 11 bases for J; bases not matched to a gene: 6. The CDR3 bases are TGTGCCAGCAGTTTAGCGGGACAGGTCGGGGCCATATATTTT. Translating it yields CASSLAGQVGAIYF.

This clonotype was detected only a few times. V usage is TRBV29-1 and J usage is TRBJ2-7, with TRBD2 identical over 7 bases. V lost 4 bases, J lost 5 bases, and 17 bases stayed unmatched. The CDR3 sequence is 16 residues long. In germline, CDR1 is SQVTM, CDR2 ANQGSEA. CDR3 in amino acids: CSVAPAPAGKQDEQYF. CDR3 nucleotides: TGCAGCGTTGCCCCCGCCCCAGCGGGAAAGCAGGACGAGCAGTACTTC.

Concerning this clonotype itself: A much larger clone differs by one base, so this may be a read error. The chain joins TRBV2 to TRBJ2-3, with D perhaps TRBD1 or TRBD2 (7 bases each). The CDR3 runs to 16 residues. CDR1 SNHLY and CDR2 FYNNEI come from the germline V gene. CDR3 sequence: CASSDPAGQTLDMQYF. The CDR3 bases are TGTGCCAGCAGTGATCCAGCGGGACAGACGTTGGATATGCAGTATTTT.

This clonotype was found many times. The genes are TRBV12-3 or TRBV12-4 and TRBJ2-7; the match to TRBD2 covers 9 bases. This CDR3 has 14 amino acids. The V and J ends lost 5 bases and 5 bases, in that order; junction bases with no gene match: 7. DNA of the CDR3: TGTGCCAGCAGTCCGGTTCTAGCGGGAAACGAGCAGTACTTC. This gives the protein CASSPVLAGNEQYF.

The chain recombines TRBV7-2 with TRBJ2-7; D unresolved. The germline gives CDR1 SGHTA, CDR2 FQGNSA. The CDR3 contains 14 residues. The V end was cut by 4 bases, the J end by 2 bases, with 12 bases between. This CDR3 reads CASSWPTIAYEQYF. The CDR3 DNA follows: TGTGCCAGCAGCTGGCCTACTATAGCCTACGAGCAGTACTTC.

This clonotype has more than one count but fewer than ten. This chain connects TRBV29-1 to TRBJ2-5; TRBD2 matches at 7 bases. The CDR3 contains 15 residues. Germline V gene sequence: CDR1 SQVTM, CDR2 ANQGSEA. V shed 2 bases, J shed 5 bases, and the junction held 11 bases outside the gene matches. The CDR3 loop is CSVETGLREKETQYF. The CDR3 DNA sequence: TGCAGCGTTGAAACTGGGCTGCGGGAGAAGGAGACCCAGTACTTC.

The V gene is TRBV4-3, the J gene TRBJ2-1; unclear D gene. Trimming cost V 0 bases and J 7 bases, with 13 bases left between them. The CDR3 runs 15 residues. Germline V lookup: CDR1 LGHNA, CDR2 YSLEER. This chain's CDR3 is CASSQDGWVGNEQFF. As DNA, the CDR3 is TGCGCCAGCAGCCAAGACGGCTGGGTGGGGAATGAGCAGTTCTTC.

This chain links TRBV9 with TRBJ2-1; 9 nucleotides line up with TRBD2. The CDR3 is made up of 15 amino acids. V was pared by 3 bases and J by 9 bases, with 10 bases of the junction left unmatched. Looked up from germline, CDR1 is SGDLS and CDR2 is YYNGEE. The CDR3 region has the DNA TGTGCCAGCAGCGGAGGGCGGGAGGGCCACGGTGAGCAGTTCTTC. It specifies CASSGGREGHGEQFF.

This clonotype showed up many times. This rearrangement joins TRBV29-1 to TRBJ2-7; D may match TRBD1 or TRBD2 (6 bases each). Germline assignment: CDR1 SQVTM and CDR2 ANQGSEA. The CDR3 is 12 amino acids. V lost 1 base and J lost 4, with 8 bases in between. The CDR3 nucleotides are TGCAGCGTTGAAGGCGGGACATACGAGCAGTACTTC. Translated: CSVEGGTYEQYF.

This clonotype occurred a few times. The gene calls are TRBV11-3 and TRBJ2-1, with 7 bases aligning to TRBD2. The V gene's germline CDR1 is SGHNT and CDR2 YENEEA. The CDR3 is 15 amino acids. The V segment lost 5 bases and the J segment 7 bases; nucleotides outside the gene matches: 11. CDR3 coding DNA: TGTGCCAGCAGCCAGGGACTACCCCCTATGAATGAGCAGTTCTTC. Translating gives CASSQGLPPMNEQFF.

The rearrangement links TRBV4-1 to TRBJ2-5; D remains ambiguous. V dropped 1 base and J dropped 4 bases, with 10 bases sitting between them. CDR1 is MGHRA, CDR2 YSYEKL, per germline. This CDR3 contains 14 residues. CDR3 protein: CASSQVKGPETQYF. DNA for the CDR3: TGCGCCAGCAGCCAAGTTAAGGGTCCAGAGACCCAGTACTTC.

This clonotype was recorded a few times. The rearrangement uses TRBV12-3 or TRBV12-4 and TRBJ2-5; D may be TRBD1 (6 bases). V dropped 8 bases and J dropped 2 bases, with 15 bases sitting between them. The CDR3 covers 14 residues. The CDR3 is CASQAGTYQETQYF. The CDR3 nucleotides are TGTGCCAGCCAAGCCGGGACATATCAAGAGACCCAGTACTTC.